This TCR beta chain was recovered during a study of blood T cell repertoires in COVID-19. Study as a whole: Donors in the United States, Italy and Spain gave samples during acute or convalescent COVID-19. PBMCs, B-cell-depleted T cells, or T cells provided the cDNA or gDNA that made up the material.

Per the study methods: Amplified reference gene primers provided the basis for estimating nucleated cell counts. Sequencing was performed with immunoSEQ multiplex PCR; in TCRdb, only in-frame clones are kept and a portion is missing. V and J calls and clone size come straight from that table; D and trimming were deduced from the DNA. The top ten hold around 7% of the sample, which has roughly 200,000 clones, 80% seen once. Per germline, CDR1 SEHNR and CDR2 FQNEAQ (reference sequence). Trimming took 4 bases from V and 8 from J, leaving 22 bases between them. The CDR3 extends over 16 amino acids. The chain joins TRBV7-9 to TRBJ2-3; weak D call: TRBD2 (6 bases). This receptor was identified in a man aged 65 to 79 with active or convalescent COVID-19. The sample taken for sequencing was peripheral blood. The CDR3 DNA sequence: TGTGCCAGCAGCTCATTCACCAGCGGGCCAGCACCTACGCAGTATTTT. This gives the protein CASSSFTSGPAPTQYF.